This paragraph reports one T cell receptor (beta chain). The antigen it binds to is not known. The record has no base qualities; no much larger clone is one base away. These data originate in a study of vaccination and CD4 T cells after COVID-19 (dated by TCRdb to between 2021 and 2022). Looking at the study overall: Convalescent patients had a positive SARS-CoV-2 result on nasal swab PCR, and of these patients, under ten had mild disease and one had severe disease. Each participant got two doses of either the Pfizer-BioNTech BNT162b2 vaccine (n=8) or the Moderna mRNA-1273 vaccine (n=2). For stimulating the cultures, overlapping spike peptide pools were used, derived from SARS-CoV-2 as well as from the common cold coronaviruses HCoV-NL63, HCoV-OC43 and HCoV-229E. The time from the second vaccine dose to post-vaccine blood sampling had a median of roughly 77 days and ranged from about 12 to 250 days. The convalescent cohort comprised six males and four females, including two Hispanic individuals, seven Caucasians, two Asians and one multiracial person. In control cultures, a CEFX viral epitope pool was used as positive control, an HIV-1 Nef peptide pool was used as negative control, or no peptide was added. Post-COVID blood samples were collected from convalescent patients a median of roughly 100 days after diagnosis, with a range of roughly 35 to 161 days. In around 9 COVID-19 convalescent patients and a few infection-naive healthy vaccine recipients, researchers compared the spike-specific CD4+ TCR repertoire from before mRNA vaccination with the repertoire from after. Paper-wide results and their limitations: The median number of SARS-CoV-2-reactive clonotypes rose from around 22 after infection to roughly 38 after vaccination, but the change was not significant. Relatively few convalescent patients were included in the study, and early timepoints after natural infection were not analyzed. In convalescent patients, a median about 86% of post-vaccine SARS-CoV-2-reactive clones were detected only after vaccination, suggesting vaccine-specific priming. Nearly all vaccine-specific clones in convalescent patients (304 of 307) were mono-reactive for SARS-CoV-2 spike rather than cross-reactive with common cold coronaviruses.

The germline V gene (reference sequence) sets CDR1 to LNHDA and CDR2 to SQIVND. At the junction V is shortened by 7 bases and J by 3 bases, with 25 bases in between. From the cysteine through the phenylalanine, the CDR3 covers 18 amino acids. Of all the DNA, just the CDR3 is kept, 54 bases in frame from base 1. The library was made by PCR. DNA from cultured CD4+ T cells underwent TCR sequencing with the Oncomine TCR Beta short-read assay at the Johns Hopkins FTIC core. The QIAamp micro DNA kit was used to extract genomic DNA from the cultured CD4+ T cells. Oncomine TCR Beta libraries from cultured CD4+ T cells were pooled with unique dual indexes and sequenced on an Illumina iSeq 100. Under the source paper's analysis protocol: Non-productive sequences were filtered out, and CDR3s that did not start with C, did not end with F or W, or were shorter than 7 amino acids were discarded. Antigen-specific clonotypes were identified using the MANAFEST web application through comparison of peptide-stimulated wells with reference and other culture wells. To be called positive, a clone needed an FDR below 0.05, an odds ratio above 5, and a productive frequency above 0.1% in at least two of three replicate wells. A clonotype counted as cross-reactive if it showed significant expansion both in the SARS-CoV-2 spike wells and in at least one common cold coronavirus spike condition. CDR3 homology was assessed with Levenshtein distances (stringdist) and unrooted phylogenetic trees (ape) in R version 3.6.1. The public reads were reanalyzed by TCRdb: fastp trimming at Q25, MiXCR alignment, in-frame beta chains only. When rows share a CDR3 protein, they turn into one entry using the most common DNA and genes. The V and J calls and clone size are TCRdb's, not the authors'. The sample contains around 20,000 distinct CDR3 sequences, about 39% of them found a single time. The biggest ten clones account for approximately 6.5% of the sample.

The treatment or condition tag for this specimen amounts to: roughly 10-day PBMC culture with coronavirus spike peptide pools or control peptides (ViraFEST assay). The ViraFEST assay was used in the study, in which antigen-specific T cells were expanded with peptide pools and expanded clonotypes were subsequently identified by TCR sequencing. The convalescent patients' positive SARS-CoV-2 PCR tests fell between March and December 2020, which was before the Alpha, Beta and Delta variants emerged in the United States. PBMCs were cultured at 1.5 million to 2 million per well in IMDM supplemented with roughly 5.2% human AB serum and 8.5 to 10 IU/ml IL-2, with around 10 ug/ml peptide pools added. Half of the culture medium was replaced with fresh IL-2-containing medium on days 3 and 7. Once the cells had been in culture for around nine days, the EasySep CD4+ T cell isolation kit was used to isolate CD4+ T cells by negative selection. PBMCs were separated from whole blood using Ficoll-Paque Plus gradient centrifugation and then either used fresh or cryopreserved at -140C. Triplicate wells were generally used for each culture condition.

This receptor was taken from a human donor who had recovered from COVID-19. Here the sequenced sample was CD4+ T cells from blood, cultured in vitro, taken before SARS-CoV-2 vaccination. Rearrangement joined TRBV19 to TRBJ1-5, and the D gene may be TRBD1, 6 bases matching. The CDR3 protein is CASTTSRKQGTFNQPQHF. The DNA sequence is given as TGTGCCAGTACTACGTCGCGGAAACAGGGTACCTTCAATCAGCCCCAGCATTTT.